This entry describes one T cell receptor beta chain. Its antigen is not known. This specimen belongs to a study of Ad26.COV2.S vaccination and SARS-CoV-2 variants. Study-wide context: Intramuscularly, Ad26.COV2.S was given either once or twice, 56 days apart. Study-wide results and limits: Vaccine recipients posted higher spike-specific TCR breadth than their placebo counterparts. Vaccinees reportedly had broad spike-specific CD8+ and CD4+ T cell responses.

Sequenced by immunoSEQ multiplex PCR; TCRdb stores in-frame clones only, minus some. The table has about 350,000 clones, around 84% seen once. Documented treatment: about 20 received Ad26.COV2.S at low or high dose, single or two shots; 5 received placebo; per-sample allocation not given. Material that was analyzed had been drawn on day 63 after the first vaccine or placebo injection. In Boston, an adult donor aged 18-55 years took part. Trimming left V 4 bases short and J 4 bases short, with 13 bases between. CDR1 is KGHSH, CDR2 LQKENI, per germline. The CDR3 is 14 amino acids. The receptor's source is a person aged 18 to 59 who received the Ad26.COV2.S COVID-19 vaccine or a placebo. The input for sequencing was peripheral blood, taken in a trial of Ad26.COV2.S vaccine versus placebo. The chain links TRBV18 to TRBJ1-1, with D possibly being TRBD1 (5 bases). The CDR3 loop is CASSLEGLGTEAFF. The CDR3 bases are TGTGCCAGCTCACTCGAGGGGCTCGGCACTGAAGCTTTCTTT.